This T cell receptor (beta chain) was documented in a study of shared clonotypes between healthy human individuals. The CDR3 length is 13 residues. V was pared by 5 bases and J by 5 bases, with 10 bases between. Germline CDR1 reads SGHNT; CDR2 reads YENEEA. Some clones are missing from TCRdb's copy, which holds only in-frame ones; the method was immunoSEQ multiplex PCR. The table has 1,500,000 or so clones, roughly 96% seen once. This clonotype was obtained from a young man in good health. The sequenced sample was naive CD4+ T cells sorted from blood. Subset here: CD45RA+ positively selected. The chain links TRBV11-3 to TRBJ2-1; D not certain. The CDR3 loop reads CASSPRHNNEQFF. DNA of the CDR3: TGTGCCAGCAGCCCCCGGCATAACAATGAGCAGTTCTTC. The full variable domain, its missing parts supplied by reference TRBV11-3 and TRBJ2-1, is EAGVVQSPRYKIIEKKQPVAFWCNPISGHNTLYWYLQNLGQGPELLIRYENEEAVDDSQLPKDRFSAERLKGVDSTLKIQPAELGDSAVYLCASSPRHNNEQFFGPGTRLTVL.